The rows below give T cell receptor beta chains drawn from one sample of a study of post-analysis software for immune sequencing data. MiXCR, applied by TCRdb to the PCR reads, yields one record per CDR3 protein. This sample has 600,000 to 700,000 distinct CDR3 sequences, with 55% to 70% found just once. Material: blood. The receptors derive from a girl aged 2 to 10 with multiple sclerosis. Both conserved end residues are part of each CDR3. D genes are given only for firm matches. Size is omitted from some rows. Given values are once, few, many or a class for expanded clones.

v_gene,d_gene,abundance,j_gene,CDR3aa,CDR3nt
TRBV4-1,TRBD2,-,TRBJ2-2,CASSHTTGLAGGYTGELFF,TGCGCCAGCAGCCACACTACGGGACTAGCGGGAGGATACACCGGGGAGCTGTTTTTT
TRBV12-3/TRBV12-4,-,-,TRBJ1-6,CASSLKGTGHNSPLHF,TGTGCCAGCAGTTTGAAGGGGACTGGCCATAATTCACCCCTCCACTTT
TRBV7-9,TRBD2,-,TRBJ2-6,CASSSTTSGGALGGANVLTF,TGTGCCAGCAGCTCAACTACTAGCGGGGGGGCCCTAGGCGGGGCCAACGTCCTGACTTTC
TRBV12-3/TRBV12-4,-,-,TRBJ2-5,CASSSRGWETQYF,TGTGCCAGCAGCTCCAGGGGATGGGAGACCCAGTACTTC
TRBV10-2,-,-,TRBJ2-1,CASSESWLGLLYEQFF,TGCGCCAGCAGTGAGTCCTGGCTAGGTCTACTTTATGAGCAGTTCTTC
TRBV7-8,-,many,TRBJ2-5,CASSFVLPQETQYF,TGTGCCAGCAGCTTTGTATTGCCGCAAGAGACCCAGTACTTC
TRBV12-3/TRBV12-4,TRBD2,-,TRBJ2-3,CASSPASSSGRRAFTDTQYF,TGTGCCAGCAGCCCCGCCTCCTCTAGCGGGAGACGAGCCTTCACAGATACGCAGTATTTT
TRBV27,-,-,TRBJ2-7,CASKFTVSYEQYF,TGTGCCAGCAAGTTTACAGTGAGCTACGAGCAGTACTTC
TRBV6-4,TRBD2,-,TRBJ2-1,CASSPLAGVRNEQFF,TGTGCCAGCAGCCCACTAGCGGGAGTAAGGAATGAGCAGTTCTTC
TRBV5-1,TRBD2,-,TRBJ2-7,CASLSSGSGEQYF,TGCGCCAGCCTTTCTAGCGGGTCGGGCGAGCAGTACTTC
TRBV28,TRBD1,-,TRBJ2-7,CASRPGQDHNEQYF,TGTGCCAGCAGGCCGGGACAGGACCATAACGAGCAGTACTTC
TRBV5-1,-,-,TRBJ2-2,CASSLDSIAGELFF,TGCGCCAGCAGCCTAGACAGTATCGCCGGGGAGCTGTTTTTT
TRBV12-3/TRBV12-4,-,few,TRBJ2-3,CASTPLKASGTDTQYF,TGTGCCAGCACTCCCCTTAAGGCTAGCGGCACAGATACGCAGTATTTT
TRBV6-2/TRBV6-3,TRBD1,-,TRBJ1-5,CASSQTGPNQPQHF,TGTGCCAGCAGTCAGACAGGGCCAAATCAGCCCCAGCATTTT
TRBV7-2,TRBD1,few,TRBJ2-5,CASSLDRGMETQYF,TGTGCCAGCAGCTTAGACAGGGGGATGGAGACCCAGTACTTC
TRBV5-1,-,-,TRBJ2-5,CASSRGDRETQYF,TGCGCCAGCAGCCGCGGGGACAGAGAGACCCAGTACTTC
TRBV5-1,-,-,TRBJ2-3,CASSLEIAGSPDTQYF,TGCGCCAGCAGCTTGGAAATTGCGGGATCCCCAGATACGCAGTATTTT
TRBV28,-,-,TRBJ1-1,CASSLPGSTEAFF,TGTGCCAGCAGTTTACCGGGATCCACTGAAGCTTTCTTT
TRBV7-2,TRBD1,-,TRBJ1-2,CASSFYSAGGRANYGYTF,TGTGCCAGCAGCTTCTATTCGGCAGGGGGTAGAGCTAACTATGGCTACACCTTC
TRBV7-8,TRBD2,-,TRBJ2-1,CASSFLAGGQNEQFF,TGTGCCAGCAGCTTCCTAGCGGGGGGCCAGAATGAGCAGTTCTTC
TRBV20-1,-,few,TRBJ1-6,CSAPGRNNSPLHF,TGCAGTGCCCCCGGACGGAATAATTCACCCCTCCACTTT
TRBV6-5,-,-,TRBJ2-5,CASSGSGGPASETQYF,TGTGCCAGCAGCGGATCTGGGGGCCCGGCTTCCGAGACCCAGTACTTC
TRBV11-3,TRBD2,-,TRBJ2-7,CASSPRPDSGNYEQYF,TGTGCCAGCAGCCCGCGTCCGGATAGCGGGAACTACGAGCAGTACTTC
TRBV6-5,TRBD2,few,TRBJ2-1,CASKPGGSSYNEQFF,TGTGCCAGCAAGCCGGGAGGGAGCTCCTACAATGAGCAGTTCTTC
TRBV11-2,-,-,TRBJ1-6,CASSLPGGNSPLHF,TGTGCCAGCAGCCTCCCGGGCGGTAATTCACCCCTCCACTTT
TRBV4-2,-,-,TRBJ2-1,CASSQDENSRGYYNEQFF,TGTGCCAGCAGCCAAGATGAGAACAGCCGAGGGTACTACAATGAGCAGTTCTTC
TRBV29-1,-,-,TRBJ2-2,CSVEGAGSGELFF,TGCAGCGTTGAAGGTGCAGGGTCCGGGGAGCTGTTTTTT
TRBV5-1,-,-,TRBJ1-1,CASTPWGLNTEAFF,TGCGCCAGCACCCCATGGGGATTGAACACTGAAGCTTTCTTT
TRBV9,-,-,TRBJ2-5,CASSPGGSTDQETQYF,TGTGCCAGCAGCCCGGGGGGCTCGACAGACCAAGAGACCCAGTACTTC
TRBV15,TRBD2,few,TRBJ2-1,CATSRDLSGDYNEQFF,TGTGCCACCAGCAGAGATTTAAGCGGGGATTACAATGAGCAGTTCTTC
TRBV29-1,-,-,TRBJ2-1,CSSTSNEQFF,TGCAGCTCCACTAGCAATGAGCAGTTCTTC
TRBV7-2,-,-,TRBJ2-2,CATRAGGDTGELFF,TGTGCCACCAGAGCAGGGGGGGACACCGGGGAGCTGTTTTTT
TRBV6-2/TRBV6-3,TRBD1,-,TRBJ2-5,CASSYPGQGLTQYF,TGTGCCAGCAGTTACCCTGGACAGGGGCTCACCCAGTACTTC
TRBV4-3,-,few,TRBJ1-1,CASSQVRSRGSRTEAFF,TGCGCCAGCAGCCAAGTTCGAAGCAGGGGCAGTCGCACTGAAGCTTTCTTT
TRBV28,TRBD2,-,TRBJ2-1,CASSSGLAGGPGSYNEQFF,TGTGCCAGCAGTTCGGGACTAGCGGGAGGGCCGGGATCCTACAATGAGCAGTTCTTC
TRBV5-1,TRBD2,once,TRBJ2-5,CASSRGLAGGLETQYF,TGCGCCAGCAGCAGAGGACTAGCGGGGGGTCTGGAGACCCAGTACTTC
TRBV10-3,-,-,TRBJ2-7,CAITETGEENYEQYF,TGTGCCATCACCGAGACGGGGGAAGAGAACTACGAGCAGTACTTC
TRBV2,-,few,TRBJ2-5,CASSGGRGEQYF,TGTGCCAGCAGTGGGGGGCGAGGTGAGCAGTACTTC
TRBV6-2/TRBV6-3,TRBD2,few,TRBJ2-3,CASSYLLAGGSPDTQYF,TGTGCCAGCAGTTACCTCCTAGCGGGGGGGTCTCCAGATACGCAGTATTTT
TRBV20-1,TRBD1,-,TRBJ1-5,CSAREDRGYNQPQHF,TGCAGTGCTAGGGAGGACAGGGGATACAATCAGCCCCAGCATTTT
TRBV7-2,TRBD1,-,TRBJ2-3,CASSPGTASTDTQYF,TGTGCCAGCAGCCCCGGGACAGCCAGCACAGATACGCAGTATTTT
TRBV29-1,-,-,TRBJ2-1,CSVPFDTRSYNEQFF,TGCAGCGTCCCCTTTGACACTCGCTCCTACAATGAGCAGTTCTTC
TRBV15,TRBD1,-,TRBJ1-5,CATSRGSGGDQPQHF,TGTGCCACCAGCAGAGGTTCAGGGGGGGATCAGCCCCAGCATTTT
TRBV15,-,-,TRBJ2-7,CATSVWGGSYEQYF,TGTGCCACCAGCGTCTGGGGCGGCTCCTACGAGCAGTACTTC
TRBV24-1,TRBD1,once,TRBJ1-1,CATSDSPVGTASEAFF,TGTGCCACCAGTGATTCCCCCGTGGGGACAGCCTCTGAAGCTTTCTTT
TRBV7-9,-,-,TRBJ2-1,CASSPLQVGQRGDEQFF,TGTGCCAGCAGCCCCCTGCAGGTGGGGCAACGCGGGGATGAGCAGTTCTTC
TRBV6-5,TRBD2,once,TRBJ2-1,CASKGLAGGNNEQFF,TGTGCCAGCAAGGGACTAGCGGGAGGTAACAATGAGCAGTTCTTC